The rows below give T cell receptor beta chains drawn from one sample of a study of regulatory T cells in long-lasting Graves disease. TCRdb reprocessed the multiplex PCR reads with MiXCR, giving one entry per CDR3 protein. The data contain about 430,000 distinct CDR3 sequences, 15% of them singletons. These data were also reused for a study on T cells in Graves' hyperthyroidism and ophthalmopathy.

This specimen was peripheral blood mononuclear cells (PBMCs), taken at new diagnosis, from a patient treated with antithyroid drugs. The origin of the receptors is a woman between 40 and 55 years old with Graves disease. CDR3s include the opening cysteine and the closing phenylalanine or tryptophan. Fields, in order: D gene, J gene, V gene, CDR3 protein. A D gene is named only where the DNA matches it firmly.

TRBD2	TRBJ2-3	TRBV2	CASKGLGLAGDTQYF
TRBD1	TRBJ2-1	TRBV7-2	CASSSPRDRGGYNEQFF
TRBD1	TRBJ2-5	TRBV28	CASSWTGEETQYF
-	TRBJ2-2	TRBV28	CASSLTGVITGELFF
TRBD1	TRBJ2-7	TRBV2	CASTSQGDYEQYF
TRBD1	TRBJ1-5	TRBV6-1	CASSNTGTGIQPQHF
-	TRBJ2-5	TRBV28	CASSPPRGLAVTYQETQYF
-	TRBJ2-7	TRBV5-1	CASSLLSSPRDEQYF
-	TRBJ2-7	TRBV12-3/TRBV12-4	CASSRMGGTNYEQYF
-	TRBJ1-6	TRBV12-3/TRBV12-4	CASSRGSNSPLHF
TRBD2	TRBJ2-1	TRBV10-3	CATQQAGVYGNEQFF
-	TRBJ2-2	TRBV29-1	CSVVRGAGELFF
-	TRBJ1-1	TRBV28	CASDTANTEAFF
-	TRBJ1-2	TRBV12-5	CASGLARGGYGYTF
TRBD2	TRBJ2-7	TRBV7-9	CASSSLAGETEQYF
-	TRBJ1-6	TRBV7-9	CASSLSGSNSPLHF
TRBD2	TRBJ2-1	TRBV6-1	CASSSGRARNEQFF
-	TRBJ2-6	TRBV18	CASSPPDPGAGANVLTF
TRBD2	-	TRBV28	CASSLELAGIYNEQFF
-	TRBJ2-3	TRBV18	CASSQGFSTDTQYF
TRBD2	TRBJ2-3	TRBV7-2	CASSGREGDTQYF
TRBD1	TRBJ1-1	TRBV7-8	CASSIEGAQAFF
-	TRBJ2-3	TRBV7-8	CASSLDSAGTDTQYF
TRBD2	TRBJ2-3	TRBV4-1	CASSQEGGLAGDTQYF
-	TRBJ2-5	TRBV6-1	CASSDLDSGMTQYF
-	TRBJ1-6	TRBV5-4	CASSDGGFGSPLHF
-	TRBJ1-1	TRBV28	CASSFKYTEAFF
-	TRBJ1-1	TRBV5-1	CASSPPKVGNTEAFF
-	TRBJ2-1	TRBV6-1	CASTPRGSTYNEQFF
-	TRBJ1-4	TRBV30	CAWSDYGAEKLFF
TRBD2	TRBJ2-3	TRBV11-2	CASSSWGTSGRDTQYF
-	TRBJ2-1	TRBV11-3	CASSARIRSYNEQFF